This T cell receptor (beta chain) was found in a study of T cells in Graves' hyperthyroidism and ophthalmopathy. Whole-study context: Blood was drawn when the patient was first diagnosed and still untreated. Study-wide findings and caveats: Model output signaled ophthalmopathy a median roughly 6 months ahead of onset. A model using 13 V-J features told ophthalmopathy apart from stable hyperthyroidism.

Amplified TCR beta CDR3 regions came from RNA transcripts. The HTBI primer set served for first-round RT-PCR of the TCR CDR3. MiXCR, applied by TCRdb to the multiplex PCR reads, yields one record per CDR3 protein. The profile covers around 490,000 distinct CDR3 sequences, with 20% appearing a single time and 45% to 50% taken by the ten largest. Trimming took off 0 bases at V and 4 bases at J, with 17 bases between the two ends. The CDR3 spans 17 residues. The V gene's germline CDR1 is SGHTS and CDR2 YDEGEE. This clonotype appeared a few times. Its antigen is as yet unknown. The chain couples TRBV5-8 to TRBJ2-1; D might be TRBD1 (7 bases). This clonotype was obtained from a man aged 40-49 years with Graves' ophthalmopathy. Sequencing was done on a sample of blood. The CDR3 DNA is TGTGCCAGCAGCTTGGCCCTGCAGGGGGGAATGTACAATGAGCAGTTCTTC. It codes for CASSLALQGGMYNEQFF.